The clone carrying this T cell receptor (beta chain) was detected a few times. A second PCR of 7 to 11 cycles used a sample-barcoded 5' primer and a J-beta primer mix. TCRdb processed the 5' RACE reads anew with MiXCR; each CDR3 protein has one entry. The data hold about 640,000 distinct CDR3 sequences, with 25% to 35% observed a single time. The entry originates in a study of blood T cells in healthy people across ages. The receptor was derived from a woman older than 75 in good health. Material: blood.

This CDR3 is CASSLEEGRAFF. In DNA, the CDR3 is TGTGCCAGCAGTTTAGAGGAAGGTCGAGCTTTCTTT. The V call is TRBV12-3 or TRBV12-4, the J call TRBJ1-1; D is unclear. The ends were cut back, 1 base at V and 10 bases at J, with 10 bases in the middle. The CDR3 is 12 residues long.